The clone carrying this TCR beta chain has a handful of counts. The antigen remains unidentified. This CDR3 has 14 amino acids. The V gene end was trimmed by 7 bases and the J gene end by 10 bases; junction bases not matched to a gene: 9. The sample belongs to a study of T cell repertoires in cytomegalovirus infection. Findings and limits, study-wide: Across the ex vivo response, the dominant clonotypes were HLA-C-restricted CMV-specific TCR beta clonotypes.

One entry per CDR3 protein results from TCRdb running MiXCR on the reads. Seen here are nearly 700,000 distinct CDR3 sequences, 33% observed once, and the top ten hold 15% to 20%. The V gene is TRBV12-3 or TRBV12-4, the J gene TRBJ2-1; 11 nucleotides agree with TRBD2. This material consisted of cultured PBMCs, taken from culture after CMV antigen stimulation. This receptor was identified in a human donor in good health (CMV status not recorded). Some clones in this sample may be carry-over from other donors' samples. DNA for the CDR3: TGTGCCAGCACCCGGGGGCTAGCGGGGGGAGAGCAGTTCTTC. Protein sequence: CASTRGLAGGEQFF.